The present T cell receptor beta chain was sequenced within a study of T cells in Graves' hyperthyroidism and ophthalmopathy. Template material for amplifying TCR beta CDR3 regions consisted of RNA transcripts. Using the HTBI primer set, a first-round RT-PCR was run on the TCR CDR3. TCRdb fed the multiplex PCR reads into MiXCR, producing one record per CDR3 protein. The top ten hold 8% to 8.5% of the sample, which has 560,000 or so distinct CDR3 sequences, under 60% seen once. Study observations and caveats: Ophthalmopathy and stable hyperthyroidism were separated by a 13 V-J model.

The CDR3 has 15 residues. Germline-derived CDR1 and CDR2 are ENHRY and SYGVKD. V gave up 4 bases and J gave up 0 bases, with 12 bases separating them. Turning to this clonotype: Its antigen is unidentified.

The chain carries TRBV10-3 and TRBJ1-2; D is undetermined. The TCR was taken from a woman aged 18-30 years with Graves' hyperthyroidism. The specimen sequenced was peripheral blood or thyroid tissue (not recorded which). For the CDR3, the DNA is TGTGCCATCAGTGGAGGGAAGGGCCCTAACTATGGCTACACCTTC. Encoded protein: CAISGGKGPNYGYTF.